This TCR beta chain was documented in a study of blood T cell repertoires in COVID-19. Under the authors' procedure: Estimation of nucleated cell counts was performed using reference gene primer amplification. Clones were read by immunoSEQ multiplex PCR, and TCRdb kept only the in-frame ones, dropping some. That table is the source of V, J and clone size, and D and trimming were worked out from the DNA. The data contain 90,000 or so clones, 80% to 90% of them seen just once; the ten biggest clones take up 11%. The TCR originated in a man older than 75 with acute or convalescent COVID-19. The sample taken for sequencing was peripheral blood.

The CDR3 loop reads CASRGQGASGNTIYF. The DNA for the CDR3 is TGTGCCAGCAGGGGACAGGGGGCTTCTGGAAACACCATATATTTT. The chain joins TRBV27 to TRBJ1-3; TRBD1 matches at 12 bases. Per germline, CDR1 MNHEY and CDR2 SMNVEV (reference sequence). This CDR3 has 15 amino acids. Trimming took 6 bases from V and 1 from J; bases not matched to a gene: 1.